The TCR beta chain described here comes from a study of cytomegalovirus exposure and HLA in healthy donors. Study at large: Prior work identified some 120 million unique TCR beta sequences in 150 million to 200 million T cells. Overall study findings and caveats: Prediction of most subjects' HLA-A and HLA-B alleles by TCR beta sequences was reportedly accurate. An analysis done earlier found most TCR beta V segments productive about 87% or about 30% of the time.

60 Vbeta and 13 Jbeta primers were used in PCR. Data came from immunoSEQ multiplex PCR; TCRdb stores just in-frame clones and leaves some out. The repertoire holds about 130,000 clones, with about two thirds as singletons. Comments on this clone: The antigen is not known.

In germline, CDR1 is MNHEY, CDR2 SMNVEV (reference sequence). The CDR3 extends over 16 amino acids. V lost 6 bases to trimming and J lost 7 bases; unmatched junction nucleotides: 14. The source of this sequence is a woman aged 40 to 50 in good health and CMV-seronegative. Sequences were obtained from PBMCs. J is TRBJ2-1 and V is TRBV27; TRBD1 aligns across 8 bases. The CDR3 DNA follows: TGTGCCAGCAGGAGACCTCAGGGGGCGACCTCAAATGAGCAGTTCTTC. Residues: CASRRPQGATSNEQFF.